The clone carrying this T cell receptor beta chain came up once. The antigen remains unidentified. The same CDR3 can be traced to other DNA sequences in this sample. Trimming removed 6 bases from V and 0 bases from J, with 13 bases in between. CDR1 and CDR2 from the germline V gene are KGHSH and LQKENI. CDR3 length: 15 residues. This sample stems from a study of OX40 agonist ivuxolimab in advanced cancers. TCRdb's table, derived via immunoSEQ multiplex PCR, lists solely in-frame clones and lacks some. The sample holds 90,000 to 150,000 clones, more than 80% seen once. The study, taken as a whole, reports: Expanded clones belonging to CD8+ T cells outnumbered, on average, those of CD4+.

The sequencing used CD4+ or CD8+ T cells sorted from blood, collected in a trial of the OX40 agonist ivuxolimab. The clonotype was recovered from an adult with an advanced solid tumor such as melanoma, head and neck, liver or kidney cancer. The J gene is TRBJ2-3, the V gene TRBV18; maybe TRBD2 (6 bases). The chain's CDR3 is CASSPPGTSTDTQYF. The CDR3 DNA reads as TGTGCCAGCTCCCCGCCCGGGACTAGCACAGATACGCAGTATTTT.